This T cell receptor beta chain was identified during a study of T cell changes during pregnancy in multiple sclerosis. Per germline, CDR1 SNHLY and CDR2 FYNNEI. J was trimmed by 4 bases and V by 8 bases; bases with no gene match: 3. The CDR3 consists of 13 residues. Profiling relied on immunoSEQ multiplex PCR, and the TCRdb table lists in-frame clones only, not all of them. The top ten hold approximately 1.6% of the sample, which has about 110,000 clones, 85% to 95% seen once. Sequences were derived from peripheral blood, sampled after pregnancy. V usage is TRBV2 and J usage is TRBJ1-2, with 11 bases fitting TRBD1. This sequence originates from a female donor with multiple sclerosis, enrolled in a pregnancy study. The CDR3 DNA sequence: TGTGCCAGCCGGACAGGGGGCGCCTATGGCTACACCTTC. It specifies CASRTGGAYGYTF.